This entry concerns a single TCR beta chain. Its antigen is unknown. The study amplified TCR beta CDR3 regions using RNA transcripts. The first-round RT-PCR employed HTBI primers together with the Qiagen OneStep RT-PCR kit. A multiplex PCR was then performed as the second round. From the multiplex PCR reads, TCRdb called clonotypes with MiXCR, one entry per CDR3 protein. In the table there are 650,000 to 900,000 distinct CDR3 sequences, roughly 40% of which are singletons. Trimming cost V 4 bases and J 0 bases, with 13 bases left between them. The CDR3 is made up of 15 amino acids. CDR1 and CDR2 (germline): DFQATT, SNEGSKA (reference sequence). The source of the sample is a study of Graves' ophthalmopathy and Graves' hyperthyroidism. Exclusion applied to patients with other autoimmune diseases, uncontrolled infections, pregnancy or lactation. Study results and caveats: Blood shared most expanded thyroid clonotypes above 0.001 frequency.

The clonotype comes from an adult man with Graves' ophthalmopathy. This chain uses TRBV20-1 with TRBJ1-5; no clear D. Sequencing was carried out using peripheral blood. DNA for the CDR3: TGCAGTGCTATAAGAGGCGTTTATAGCAATCAGCCCCAGCATTTT. This codes for CSAIRGVYSNQPQHF.